This T cell receptor (beta chain) was sequenced in a study of blood T cell repertoires in COVID-19 (dated by TCRdb to 2020 to 2021). Concerning the study at large: Samples covering the acute and convalescent phases of COVID-19 were provided by collaborators in the United States, Italy and Spain. The dataset comprised deeply sampled blood TCRbeta repertoires from subjects exposed to, actively infected with, or recovered from COVID-19. The sample metadata nearly always contained a de-identified subject ID, COVID-19 status, age in years and sex. HLA class I and class II types, where available, came from metadata supplied by the sample provider rather than from assay-based typing. The material from the prospective study consisted of cDNA or gDNA derived from T cells, B-cell-depleted T cells, or PBMCs. Samples came from the ongoing ImmuneRACE study (first 160 participants) plus 1,254 subjects from 6 global collaborators. The repertoires were released in a freely available public database meant as a resource for research on the immune response to SARS-CoV-2. Study-wide conclusions, independent of this receptor: Clinical and demographic metadata were provided uncurated, with the amount varying by source and participant.

Note on this clone: Its antigen is currently not known. No base quality information exists; no much larger clone differs at one position.

Each collaborating institution followed its own protocols to collect whole blood in K2EDTA tubes. For TCRbeta analysis, collaborator samples were shipped as frozen whole blood, as isolated PBMCs, or as DNA extracted from either sample type. For this chain, trimming is 6 bases at the V end and 7 bases at the J end, and the number of junction bases without a gene match is 13. From a lookup of the germline V gene (reference sequence), CDR1 and CDR2 are SEHNR and FQNEAQ. The CDR3 starts with the cysteine, ends with the phenylalanine, and has 15 residues. Just CDR3 DNA is preserved here, 45 bases in frame from base 1. The immunoSEQ Assay, a bias-controlled multiplex PCR, was used to amplify TCRbeta CDR3 regions from genomic DNA. On the study's bioinformatics: Within the assay, amplification of reference gene primers was used to estimate how many nucleated cells each sample contained. Sequence reads were collapsed and filtered to measure the absolute abundance of every unique TCRbeta CDR3 rearrangement. Productive Simpson clonality was computed per sample as the square root of Simpson's diversity index over productive rearrangements. Entries here come from immuneACCESS through TCRdb and include only in-frame sequences with V and J called. Some clones fail to appear in such tables; in the studies checked, an unresolved V gene covers under half of the shortfall, and the cause of the remainder is unknown. The V and J calls and clone size were taken over from that table, and D and trimming were inferred from the DNA. The sample includes roughly 46,000 clones, with 70% to 90% observed a single time. The top ten hold more than 15% of the sample.

The sequence links TRBV7-9 to TRBJ2-7; 9 of the junction bases match TRBD1. The sequence was obtained from a human donor in a cohort sampled during active COVID-19. The donor label of this sample is uncertain. The sequenced material came from peripheral blood. CDR3 sequence: CASSSPGQGPLEQYF. The nucleotide sequence is TGTGCCAGCAGTTCACCGGGACAGGGCCCCTTGGAGCAGTACTTC.